These T cell receptor beta chains were read from a single sample in a study of T cell responses to AZD1222 COVID-19 vaccine. Some clones are missing from TCRdb's copy, which holds only in-frame ones; the method was immunoSEQ multiplex PCR. Among around 130,000 clones listed, about 94% were seen once. The sample here was peripheral blood, taken on day 0 of AZD1222 vaccination. These receptors were obtained from an adult in good health. Each CDR3 is given with its conserved first and last residue. A D gene is named only where the DNA matches it firmly. Rows may omit the clone size; those that give it use once, few, many or a size class.

v_call,d_call,cdr3_length,j_call,clone_size,cdr3_aa,cdr3_nt
TRBV10-3,-,16,TRBJ1-2,-,CAISVPRGPFNYGYTF,TGTGCCATCAGTGTCCCCAGGGGTCCCTTTAACTATGGCTACACCTTC
TRBV7-8,-,16,TRBJ2-1,-,CASSLAGGRLTVEQFF,TGTGCCAGCAGCTTAGCTGGAGGACGGCTGACCGTTGAGCAGTTCTTC
TRBV6-5,-,12,TRBJ2-7,-,CASNGVSYEQYF,TGTGCCAGCAATGGGGTAAGCTACGAGCAGTACTTC
TRBV2,TRBD2,14,TRBJ2-5,-,CASSPTSGDGTQYF,TGTGCCAGCAGCCCGACTAGCGGGGATGGGACCCAGTACTTC
TRBV19,-,12,TRBJ2-4,-,CASIGEVGIQYF,TGTGCCAGTATAGGGGAGGTAGGCATTCAGTACTTC
TRBV6-6,-,14,TRBJ1-2,once,CASSYSPGGGGYTF,TGTGCCAGCAGTTACTCGCCGGGAGGGGGTGGCTACACCTTC
TRBV20-1,TRBD2,16,TRBJ2-3,-,CSASRPTSGGAQTQYF,TGCAGTGCTAGTCGCCCGACTAGCGGGGGGGCCCAGACGCAGTATTTT
TRBV5-4,-,15,TRBJ1-5,-,CASSISGGSNQPQHF,TGTGCCAGCAGCATCAGTGGCGGAAGCAATCAGCCCCAGCATTTT
TRBV2,TRBD1,13,TRBJ2-7,-,CASSGTGGYEQYF,TGTGCCAGCAGCGGGACAGGGGGGTACGAGCAGTACTTC
TRBV7-2,-,15,TRBJ1-4,-,CASSLDLGRFASLFF,TGTGCCAGCAGCTTAGACTTGGGGCGTTTTGCCTCACTGTTTTTT